This T cell receptor (beta chain) was documented in a study of read filtering for tumor transcriptome and immune sequencing. Study results and caveats: Without single-read clonotypes, shared clonotype proportions correlated more between IR-seq and RNA-seq. This fraction held mixed bone marrow immune cells after CD138-negative sorting.

This clonotype was recorded at least ten times. The antigen remains unidentified. Trimming left V 2 bases short and J 6 bases short, with 19 bases between. The CDR3 is 15 residues long. The germline CDR1 and CDR2 sequences are DFQATT and SNEGSKA (reference sequence). This library used about 360 ng RNA and molecular barcoded adaptors spanning alpha/delta and beta/gamma chains. From the reads, TCRdb called clonotypes with MiXCR, one entry per CDR3 protein. This sample has about 48,000 distinct CDR3 sequences, with roughly 19% found just once. V and J are TRBV20-1 and TRBJ2-5; a possible D gene is TRBD1 (6 bases). The material sequenced was a population of CD138-negative cells sorted from bone marrow. This sequence originates from a donor at least 40 years old with multiple myeloma. The CDR3 region has the DNA TGCAGTGCTAGACCCTTGGCAGGGGATGGTCAGACCCAGTACTTC. Translated, it gives CSARPLAGDGQTQYF.